This T cell receptor beta chain is from a study of CD8 T cells in ankylosing spondylitis. A quantitative 5'-RACE method, one with molecular barcodes, was used to make TCR beta libraries. MiXCR, applied by TCRdb to the 5' RACE reads, yields one record per CDR3 protein. The sample records approximately 150,000 distinct CDR3 sequences, roughly 31% being singletons. The ends were cut back, 3 bases at V and 0 bases at J, with 15 bases in the middle. The CDR3 runs 17 residues. Study-level points and caveats: Clones linked to disease were reported to show significant enrichment in matched ankylosing spondylitis synovial fluid.

Worth noting for this clonotype: What it binds is unknown.

This chain connects TRBV12-3 or TRBV12-4 to TRBJ1-3, with no clear D. The sample comprised synovial fluid, either unsorted or a sorted T cell fraction (not recorded which). This TCR was sampled from a male donor with ankylosing spondylitis. The CDR3 spells CASSLRAVLSSGNTIYF. CDR3 DNA sequence: TGTGCCAGCAGTTTGAGGGCAGTTTTGAGCTCTGGAAACACCATATATTTT.